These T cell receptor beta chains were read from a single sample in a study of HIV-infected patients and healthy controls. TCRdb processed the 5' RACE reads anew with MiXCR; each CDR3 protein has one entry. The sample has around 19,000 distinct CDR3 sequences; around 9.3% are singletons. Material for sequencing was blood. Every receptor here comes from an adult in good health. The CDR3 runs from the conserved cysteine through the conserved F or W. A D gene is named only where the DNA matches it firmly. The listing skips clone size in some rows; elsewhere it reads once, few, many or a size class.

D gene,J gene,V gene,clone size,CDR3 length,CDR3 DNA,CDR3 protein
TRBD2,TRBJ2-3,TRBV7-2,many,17,TGTGCCAGCAGCTCCCAACCTAGCGGGAAGGGCTCAGATACGCAGTATTTT,CASSSQPSGKGSDTQYF
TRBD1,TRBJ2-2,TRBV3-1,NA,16,TGTGCCAGCAGCCTCGGGACAGTGACGGGGACCGGGGAGCTGTTTTTT,CASSLGTVTGTGELFF
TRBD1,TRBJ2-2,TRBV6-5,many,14,TGTGCCAGCAGCTTTGACAGGGGAGCCGGGGAGCTGTTTTTT,CASSFDRGAGELFF
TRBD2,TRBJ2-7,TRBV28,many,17,TGTGCCAGCAGGCCAACCGGCCTAGCGGGTATATCCTACGAGCAGTACTTC,CASRPTGLAGISYEQYF
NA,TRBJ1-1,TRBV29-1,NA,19,TGCAGCGCATACAACCCCTCGCCCGGGGCACGAGATAGAGGCACTGAAGCTTTCTTT,CSAYNPSPGARDRGTEAFF
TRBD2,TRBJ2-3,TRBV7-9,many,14,TGTGCCAGCAGCTTGACTAGCGGAACAGATACGCAGTATTTT,CASSLTSGTDTQYF
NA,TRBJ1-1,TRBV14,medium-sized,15,TGTGCCAGCAGCACCGGGACTTTGTTGTACACTGAAGCTTTCTTT,CASSTGTLLYTEAFF
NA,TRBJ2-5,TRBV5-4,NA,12,TGTGCCAGCAGCTCGAACCAAGAGACCCAGTACTTC,CASSSNQETQYF
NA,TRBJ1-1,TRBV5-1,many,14,TGCGCCAGCAGCTTGGACAGGGCGAACACTGAAGCTTTCTTT,CASSLDRANTEAFF
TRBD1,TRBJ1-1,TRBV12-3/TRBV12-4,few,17,TGTGCCAGCAGCCAATTTGGGGGACAGGGGGGGGGCACTGAAGCTTTCTTT,CASSQFGGQGGGTEAFF
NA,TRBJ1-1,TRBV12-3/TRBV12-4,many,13,TGTGCCGACAGCATGGGAATGAACACTGAAGCTTTCTTT,CADSMGMNTEAFF
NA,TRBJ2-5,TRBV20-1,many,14,TGCAGTGCTAGAGATAGGCCAGCCACAGAGACCCAGTACTTC,CSARDRPATETQYF
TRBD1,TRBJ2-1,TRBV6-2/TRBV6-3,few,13,TGTGCCAGCAGGCTCAGAGGGGGCTCGGAGCAGTTCTTC,CASRLRGGSEQFF
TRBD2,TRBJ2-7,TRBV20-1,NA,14,TGCAGTGCTTCGTCGCCTAGCGGATCCTACGAGCAGTACTTC,CSASSPSGSYEQYF
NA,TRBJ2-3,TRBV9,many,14,TGTGCCAGCAGCCCCGGGGGCAGGGCAGATACGCAGTATTTT,CASSPGGRADTQYF
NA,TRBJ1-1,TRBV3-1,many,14,TGTGCCAGCAGACCGGGGGCTCGGAACACTGAAGCTTTCTTT,CASRPGARNTEAFF
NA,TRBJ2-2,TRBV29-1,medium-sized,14,TGCAGCGTTGAGGGTTGGGGTGCCACCGGGGAGCTGTTTTTT,CSVEGWGATGELFF
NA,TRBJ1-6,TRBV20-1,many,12,TGCAGTGCTACTCCAGTTTCTTCACCCCTCCACTTT,CSATPVSSPLHF
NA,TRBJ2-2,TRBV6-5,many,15,TGTGCCAGCAGTGCTTCGACGGGGTTGCCCGGGGAGCTGTTTTTT,CASSASTGLPGELFF